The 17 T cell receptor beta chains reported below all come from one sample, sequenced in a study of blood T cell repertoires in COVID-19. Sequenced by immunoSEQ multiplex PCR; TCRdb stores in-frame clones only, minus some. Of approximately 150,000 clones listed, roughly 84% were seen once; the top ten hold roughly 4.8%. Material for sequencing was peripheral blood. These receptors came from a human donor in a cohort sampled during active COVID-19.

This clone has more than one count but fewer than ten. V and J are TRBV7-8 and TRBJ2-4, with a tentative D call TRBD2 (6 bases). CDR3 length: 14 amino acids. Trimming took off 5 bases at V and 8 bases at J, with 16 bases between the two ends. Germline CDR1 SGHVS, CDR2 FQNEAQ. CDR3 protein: CASSLTGVGDIQYF. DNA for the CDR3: TGTGCCAGCAGCCTCACGGGGGTAGGGGACATTCAGTACTTC.

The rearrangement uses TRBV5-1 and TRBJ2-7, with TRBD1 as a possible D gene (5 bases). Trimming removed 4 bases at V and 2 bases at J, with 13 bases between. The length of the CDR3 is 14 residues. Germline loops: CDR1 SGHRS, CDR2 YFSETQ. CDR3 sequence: CASSKGSGTYEQYV. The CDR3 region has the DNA TGCGCCAGCAGCAAAGGTTCAGGGACCTACGAGCAGTACGTC.

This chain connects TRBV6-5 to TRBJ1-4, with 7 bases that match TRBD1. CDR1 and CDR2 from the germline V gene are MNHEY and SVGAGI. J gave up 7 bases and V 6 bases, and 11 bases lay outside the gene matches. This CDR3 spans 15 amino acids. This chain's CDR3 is CASRTGTALREKLFF. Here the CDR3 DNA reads TGTGCCAGCAGGACCGGGACAGCTTTGCGTGAAAAACTGTTTTTT.

The CDR3 sequence: CASSPRGEGSYNSPLHF. CDR3 coding DNA: TGTGCCAGCAGCCCCCGTGGGGAGGGCTCCTATAATTCACCCCTCCACTTT. V gene TRBV4-2 combines with J gene TRBJ1-6; unclear D gene. Germline V CDR1 and CDR2: LGHNA, YNFKEQ. This CDR3 is 17 amino acids long. V gave up 4 bases and J gave up 0 bases, with 13 bases separating them.

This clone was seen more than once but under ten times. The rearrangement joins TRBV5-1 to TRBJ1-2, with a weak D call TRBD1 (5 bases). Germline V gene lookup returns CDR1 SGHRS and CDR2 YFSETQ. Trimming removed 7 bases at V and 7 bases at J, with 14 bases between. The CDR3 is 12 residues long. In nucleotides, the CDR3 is TGCGCCAGCGACGGGGGAGTAGGTGGCTACACCTTC. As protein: CASDGGVGGYTF.

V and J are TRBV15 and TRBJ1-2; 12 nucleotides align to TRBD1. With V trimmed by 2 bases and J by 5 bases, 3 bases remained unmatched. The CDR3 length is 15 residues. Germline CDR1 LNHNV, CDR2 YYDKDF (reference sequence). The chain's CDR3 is CATSRPGQGAYGYTF. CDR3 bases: TGTGCCACCAGCAGACCGGGACAGGGGGCGTATGGCTACACCTTC.

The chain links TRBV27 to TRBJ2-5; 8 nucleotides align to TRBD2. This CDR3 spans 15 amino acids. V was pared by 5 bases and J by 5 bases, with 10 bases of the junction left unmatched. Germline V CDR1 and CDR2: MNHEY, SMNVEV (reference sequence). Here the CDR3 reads CASSPLAGHGETQYF. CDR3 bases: TGTGCCAGCAGTCCGTTAGCGGGGCACGGGGAGACCCAGTACTTC.

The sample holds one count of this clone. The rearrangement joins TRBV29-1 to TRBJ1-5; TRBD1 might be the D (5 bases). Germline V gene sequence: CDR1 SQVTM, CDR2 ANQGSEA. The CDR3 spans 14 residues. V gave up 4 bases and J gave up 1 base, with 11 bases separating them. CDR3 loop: CSVGGTESNQPQHF. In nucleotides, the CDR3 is TGCAGCGTTGGGGGCACCGAAAGCAATCAGCCCCAGCATTTT.

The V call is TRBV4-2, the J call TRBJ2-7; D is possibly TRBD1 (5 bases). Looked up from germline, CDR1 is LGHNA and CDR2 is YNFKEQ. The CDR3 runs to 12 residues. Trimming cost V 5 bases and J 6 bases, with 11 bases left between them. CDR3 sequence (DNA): TGTGCCAGCAGCGAAGCAGGGCGCGAGCAGTACTTC. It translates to CASSEAGREQYF.

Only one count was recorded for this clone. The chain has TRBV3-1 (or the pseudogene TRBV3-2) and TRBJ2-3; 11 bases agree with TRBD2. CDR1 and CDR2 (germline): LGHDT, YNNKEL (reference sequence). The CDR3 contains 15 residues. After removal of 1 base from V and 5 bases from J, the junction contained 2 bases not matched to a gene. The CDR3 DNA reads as TGTGCCAGCAGCCAAGTAGGGACTAGCGGAGATACGCAGTATTTT. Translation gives CASSQVGTSGDTQYF.

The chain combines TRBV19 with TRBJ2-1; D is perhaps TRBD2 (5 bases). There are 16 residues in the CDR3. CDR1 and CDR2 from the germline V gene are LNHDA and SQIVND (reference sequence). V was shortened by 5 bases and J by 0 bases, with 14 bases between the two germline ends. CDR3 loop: CASSVTRDSSYNEQFF. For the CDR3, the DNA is TGTGCCAGTAGTGTCACCCGGGATAGCTCCTACAATGAGCAGTTCTTC. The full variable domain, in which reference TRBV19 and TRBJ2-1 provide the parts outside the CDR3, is DGGITQSPKYLFRKEGQNVTLSCEQNLNHDAMYWYRQDPGQGLRLIYYSQIVNDFQKGDIAEGYSVSREKKESFPLTVTSAQKNPTAFYLCASSVTRDSSYNEQFFGPGTRLTVL.

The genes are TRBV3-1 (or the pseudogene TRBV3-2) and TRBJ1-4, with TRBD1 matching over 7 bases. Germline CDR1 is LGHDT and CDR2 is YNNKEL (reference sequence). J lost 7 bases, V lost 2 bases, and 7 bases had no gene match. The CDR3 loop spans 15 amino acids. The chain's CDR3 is CASSQLDRVGEKLFF. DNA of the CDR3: TGTGCCAGCAGCCAACTAGACAGGGTCGGTGAAAAACTGTTTTTT.

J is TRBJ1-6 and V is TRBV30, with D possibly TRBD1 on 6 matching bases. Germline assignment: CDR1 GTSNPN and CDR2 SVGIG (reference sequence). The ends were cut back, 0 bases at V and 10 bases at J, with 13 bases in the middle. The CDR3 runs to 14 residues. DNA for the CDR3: TGTGCCTGGAGTGTTTACAGGGACGGATCACCCCTCCACTTT. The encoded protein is CAWSVYRDGSPLHF.

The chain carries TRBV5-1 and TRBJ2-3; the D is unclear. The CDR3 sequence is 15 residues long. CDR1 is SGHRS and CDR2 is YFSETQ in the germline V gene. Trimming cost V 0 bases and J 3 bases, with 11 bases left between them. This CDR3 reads CASSLEAGTTDTQYF. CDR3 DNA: TGCGCCAGCAGCTTGGAGGCAGGTACAACAGATACGCAGTATTTT. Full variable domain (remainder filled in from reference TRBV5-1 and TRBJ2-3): KAGVTQTPRYLIKTRGQQVTLSCSPISGHRSVSWYQQTPGQGLQFLFEYFSETQRNKGNFPGRFSGRQFSNSRSEMNVSTLELGDSALYLCASSLEAGTTDTQYFGPGTRLTVL.

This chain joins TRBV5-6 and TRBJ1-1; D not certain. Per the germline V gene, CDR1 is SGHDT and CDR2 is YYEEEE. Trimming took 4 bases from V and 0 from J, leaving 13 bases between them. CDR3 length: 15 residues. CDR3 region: CASSHPTVMNTEAFF. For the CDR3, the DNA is TGTGCCAGCAGCCACCCGACTGTCATGAACACTGAAGCTTTCTTT.

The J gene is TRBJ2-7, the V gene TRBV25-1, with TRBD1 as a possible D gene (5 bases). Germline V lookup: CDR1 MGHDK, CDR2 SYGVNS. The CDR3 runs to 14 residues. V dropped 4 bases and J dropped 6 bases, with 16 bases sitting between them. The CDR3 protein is CASSGGLGAFEQYV. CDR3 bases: TGTGCCAGCAGTGGAGGTCTAGGGGCTTTCGAGCAGTACGTC.

The CDR3 here is CASSWDRGNPYEQYV. In nucleotides, the CDR3 is TGTGCCAGCAGCTGGGACAGGGGGAACCCCTACGAGCAGTACGTC. J is TRBJ2-7 and V is TRBV7-9; 11 bases align to TRBD1. This CDR3 region has 15 residues. The germline gives CDR1 SEHNR, CDR2 FQNEAQ (reference sequence). The V segment lost 4 bases and the J segment 2 bases; nucleotides outside the gene matches: 4.